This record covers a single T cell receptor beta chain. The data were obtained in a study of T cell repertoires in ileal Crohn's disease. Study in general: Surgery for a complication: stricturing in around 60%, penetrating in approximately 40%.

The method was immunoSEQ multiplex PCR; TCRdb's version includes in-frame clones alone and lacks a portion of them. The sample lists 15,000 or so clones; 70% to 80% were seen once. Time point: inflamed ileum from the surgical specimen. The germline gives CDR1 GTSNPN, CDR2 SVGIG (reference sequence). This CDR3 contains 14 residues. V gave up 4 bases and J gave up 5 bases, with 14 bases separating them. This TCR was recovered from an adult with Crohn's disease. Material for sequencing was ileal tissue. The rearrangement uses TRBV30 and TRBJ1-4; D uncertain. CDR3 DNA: TGTGCCTGGAACGAGGCCCCGGGGAATGAAAAACTGTTTTTT. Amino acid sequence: CAWNEAPGNEKLFF.